These T cell receptor beta chains were read from a single sample in a study of CD8 T cells in Susac syndrome. TCRdb re-analysed the immunoSEQ multiplex PCR reads in MiXCR, keeping a single row per CDR3 protein. The sample contains about 180,000 distinct CDR3 sequences, 94% of which appear only once. Sequencing was carried out using CD4+ T cells from PBMCs. These TCRs come from a human donor with Susac syndrome. Each CDR3 is given with its conserved first and last residue. A D gene is named only where the DNA matches it firmly. Only part of the rows carry a size: once, few, many, or a class if the clone is expanded.

J | D | size | V | CDR3 | DNA
TRBJ2-2 | NA | NA | TRBV11-3 | CASSGQTTGELFF | TGTGCCAGCTCAGGGCAGACAACCGGGGAGCTGTTTTTT
TRBJ2-5 | TRBD2 | NA | TRBV5-1 | CASRGETPQETQYF | TGCGCCAGTCGGGGGGAGACCCCCCAAGAGACCCAGTACTTC
TRBJ2-3 | TRBD2 | NA | TRBV20-1 | CSALGLAGTTDTQYF | TGCAGTGCCCTGGGACTAGCGGGGACCACAGATACGCAGTATTTT
TRBJ2-7 | TRBD2 | once | TRBV20-1 | CSARLPGLATEQYF | TGCAGTGCTAGACTTCCGGGACTAGCGACCGAGCAGTACTTC
TRBJ2-3 | TRBD2 | NA | TRBV27 | CASTLAGRNTQYF | TGTGCCAGCACCCTCGCCGGGAGGAATACGCAGTATTTT
TRBJ2-5 | NA | NA | TRBV2 | CASSEAGPRQETQYF | TGTGCCAGCAGTGAAGCCGGCCCGCGCCAAGAGACCCAGTACTTC
TRBJ2-7 | NA | once | TRBV4-3 | CASSQGRTDTYEQYF | TGCGCCAGCAGCCAAGGGAGGACGGATACCTACGAGCAGTACTTC
TRBJ1-3 | NA | NA | TRBV20-1 | CSAVPVLTVSGNTIYF | TGCAGTGCCGTTCCCGTTCTGACTGTCTCTGGAAACACCATATATTTT
TRBJ1-2 | TRBD1 | few | TRBV7-9 | CASSQGQGAFGYTF | TGTGCCAGCAGCCAGGGACAGGGGGCGTTTGGCTACACCTTC
TRBJ1-2 | NA | NA | TRBV29-1 | CSVEGLAGGHGYTF | TGCAGCGTTGAAGGCCTAGCTGGAGGCCATGGCTACACCTTC
TRBJ2-3 | NA | NA | TRBV4-1 | CASSQAHLGGAGDTQYF | TGCGCCAGCAGCCAAGCCCATTTAGGGGGGGCAGGAGATACGCAGTATTTT
TRBJ2-1 | NA | NA | TRBV20-1 | CSARVGTHDKFSYNEQFF | TGCAGTGCTAGAGTAGGGACACACGATAAGTTTTCCTACAATGAGCAGTTCTTC
TRBJ1-6 | TRBD1 | NA | TRBV2 | CASRMTGGGSPLHF | TGTGCCAGCAGAATGACAGGGGGAGGATCACCCCTCCACTTT
TRBJ2-7 | NA | few | TRBV2 | CASRDVVGSPYEQYF | TGTGCCAGCAGGGACGTTGTAGGATCTCCCTACGAGCAGTACTTC
TRBJ1-2 | TRBD1 | medium-sized | TRBV10-2 | CASSDGGGGGYTF | TGCGCCAGCAGTGATGGAGGAGGGGGCGGCTACACCTTC
TRBJ1-6 | NA | NA | TRBV5-4 | CASSLGGSSYNSPLHF | TGTGCCAGCAGCTTGGGAGGGAGCTCCTATAATTCACCCCTCCACTTT
TRBJ2-5 | TRBD1 | NA | TRBV7-9 | CASSPDRGRGETQYF | TGTGCCAGCAGCCCTGACAGGGGACGGGGAGAGACCCAGTACTTC
TRBJ2-3 | TRBD2 | NA | TRBV6-5 | CASSLAGGFTDTQYF | TGTGCCAGCAGTCTAGCGGGGGGTTTCACAGATACGCAGTATTTT
TRBJ1-2 | TRBD1 | once | TRBV29-1 | CSVEDFTIAGGLYGYTF | TGCAGCGTTGAAGATTTCACGATAGCAGGGGGCCTCTATGGCTACACCTTC
TRBJ2-3 | NA | NA | TRBV29-1 | CSVAPDTQYF | TGCAGCGTTGCGCCAGATACGCAGTATTTT
TRBJ1-5 | TRBD1 | NA | TRBV23-1 | CASSQAAGTANQPQHF | TGCGCCAGCAGTCAAGCGGCGGGGACAGCCAATCAGCCCCAGCATTTT
TRBJ2-7 | NA | NA | TRBV19 | CASSTPYEQYF | TGTGCCAGTAGTACACCCTACGAGCAGTACTTC
TRBJ2-2 | NA | NA | TRBV9 | CASSSRTPAGTGELFF | TGTGCCAGCAGCTCCCGGACTCCCGCGGGAACCGGGGAGCTGTTTTTT